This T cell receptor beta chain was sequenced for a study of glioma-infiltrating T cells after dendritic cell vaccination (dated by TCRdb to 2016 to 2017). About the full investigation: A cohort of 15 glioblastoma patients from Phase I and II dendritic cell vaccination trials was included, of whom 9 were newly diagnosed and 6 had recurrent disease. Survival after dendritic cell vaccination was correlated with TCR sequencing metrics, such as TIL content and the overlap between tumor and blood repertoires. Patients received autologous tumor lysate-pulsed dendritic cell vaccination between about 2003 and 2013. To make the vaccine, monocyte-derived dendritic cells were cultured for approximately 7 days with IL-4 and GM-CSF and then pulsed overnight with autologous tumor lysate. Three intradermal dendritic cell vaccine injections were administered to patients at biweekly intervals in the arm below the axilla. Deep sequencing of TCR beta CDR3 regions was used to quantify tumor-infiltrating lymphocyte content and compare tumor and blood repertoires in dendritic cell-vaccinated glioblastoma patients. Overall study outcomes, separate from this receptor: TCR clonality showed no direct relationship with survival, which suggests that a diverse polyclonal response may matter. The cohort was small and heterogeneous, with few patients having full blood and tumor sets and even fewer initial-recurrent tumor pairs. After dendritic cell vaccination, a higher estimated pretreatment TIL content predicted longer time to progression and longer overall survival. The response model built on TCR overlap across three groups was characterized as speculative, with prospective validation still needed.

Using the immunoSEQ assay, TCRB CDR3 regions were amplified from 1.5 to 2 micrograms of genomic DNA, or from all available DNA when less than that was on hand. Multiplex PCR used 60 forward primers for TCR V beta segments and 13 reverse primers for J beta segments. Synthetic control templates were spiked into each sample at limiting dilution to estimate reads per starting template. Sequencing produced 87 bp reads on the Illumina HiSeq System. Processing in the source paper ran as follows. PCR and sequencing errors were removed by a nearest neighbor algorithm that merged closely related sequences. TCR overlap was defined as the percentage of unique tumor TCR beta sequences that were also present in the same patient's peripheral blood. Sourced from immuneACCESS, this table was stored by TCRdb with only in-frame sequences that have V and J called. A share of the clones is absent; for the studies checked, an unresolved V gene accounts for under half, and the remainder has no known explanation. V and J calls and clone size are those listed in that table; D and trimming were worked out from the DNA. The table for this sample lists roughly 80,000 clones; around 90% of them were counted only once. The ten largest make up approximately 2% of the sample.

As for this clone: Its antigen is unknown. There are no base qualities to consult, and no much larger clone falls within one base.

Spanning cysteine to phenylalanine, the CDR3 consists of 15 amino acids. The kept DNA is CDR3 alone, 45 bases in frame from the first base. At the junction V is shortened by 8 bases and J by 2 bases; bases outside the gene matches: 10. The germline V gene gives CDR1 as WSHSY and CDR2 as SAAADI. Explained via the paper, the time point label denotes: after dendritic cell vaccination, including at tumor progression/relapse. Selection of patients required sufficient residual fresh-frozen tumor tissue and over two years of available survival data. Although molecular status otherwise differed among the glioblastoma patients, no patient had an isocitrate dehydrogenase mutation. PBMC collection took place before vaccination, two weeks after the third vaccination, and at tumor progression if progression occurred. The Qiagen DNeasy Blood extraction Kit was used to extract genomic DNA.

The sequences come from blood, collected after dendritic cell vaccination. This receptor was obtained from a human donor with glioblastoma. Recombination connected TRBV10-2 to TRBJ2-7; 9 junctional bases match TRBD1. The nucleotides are TGCGCCAGCCGGCCCGGACAGGGGCCGACCTACGAGCAGTACTTC. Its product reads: CASRPGQGPTYEQYF.